These T cell receptor beta chains were read from a single sample in a study of blood T cell repertoires in COVID-19. Profiling relied on immunoSEQ multiplex PCR, and the TCRdb table lists in-frame clones only, not all of them. This table holds roughly 260,000 clones, about 90% found once. The sequenced sample was peripheral blood. The origin of the receptors is a woman between 50 and 59 years old with acute or convalescent COVID-19. The conserved cysteine and the conserved F or W are not part of the CDR3 here.

J gene | V gene | CDR3 protein
TRBJ2-1 | TRBV7-9 | ASSLGLYNEQF
TRBJ1-2 | TRBV9 | ASSPVGTGVGYT
TRBJ2-7 | TRBV28 | ASRGTGAGYEQY
TRBJ2-1 | TRBV10-3 | AIRKGGIEGNEQF
TRBJ1-1 | TRBV28 | ASTEVNTEAF
TRBJ2-2 | TRBV24-1 | ATETGITGELF
TRBJ1-1 | TRBV28 | ASTNRDRVFKNTEAF
TRBJ2-3 | TRBV15 | ATSKETSGREAQY
TRBJ1-1 | TRBV5-1 | ASSIRGGMNTEAF
TRBJ1-1 | TRBV28 | ASSRITRTGNTEAF
TRBJ2-2 | TRBV6-5 | ASSRAGGFTGELF
TRBJ1-2 | TRBV30 | AWTPTGTGLYGYT
TRBJ2-3 | TRBV5-6 | ASSFGRGLSADTQY
TRBJ1-2 | TRBV7-9 | ASSLAGTGSSYGYT
TRBJ2-7 | TRBV6-5 | ASRSDRVGYEQY
TRBJ2-7 | TRBV2 | ASRAGQGSYEQY
TRBJ2-7 | TRBV18 | ASSPTGRGGEQY
TRBJ1-4 | TRBV28 | ASSARTGARANEKLF
TRBJ2-2 | TRBV11-3 | ASSPRETGELF
TRBJ1-2 | TRBV10-3 | AISSQGPPWDGYT
TRBJ2-7 | TRBV7-2 | ASSLVGTAPEQY
TRBJ2-5 | TRBV24-1 | ATSDLEQPQETQY
TRBJ1-2 | TRBV28 | ASSENPLRYGYT
TRBJ2-6 | TRBV5-1 | ASSRGTGTVSVLT
TRBJ1-1 | TRBV24-1 | ATTSRAGTEAF
TRBJ2-1 | TRBV5-6 | ASSLGLRAGGNEQF
TRBJ2-1 | TRBV7-3 | ASSSRAGDSYNEQF
TRBJ1-4 | TRBV6-6 | ASRKTGGFEKLF
TRBJ1-3 | TRBV7-3 | ASSSKPGTAGNTIY